This T cell receptor (beta chain) was profiled in a study of blood T cell repertoires in COVID-19. Study overall: Sites in the United States, Italy and Spain provided acute and convalescent COVID-19 samples. Nucleic acid was either cDNA or gDNA, and it came from T cells, B-cell-depleted T cells, or PBMCs.

Germline CDR1 and CDR2: SNHLY and FYNNEI. The V gene end was trimmed by 8 bases and the J gene end by 5 bases; junction bases not matched to a gene: 8. CDR3 size: 13 residues. Method: immunoSEQ multiplex PCR; TCRdb's copy keeps in-frame clones and lacks some. The table lists some 350,000 clones, 85% to 90% of them singletons. The sample consisted of peripheral blood. J is TRBJ1-2 and V is TRBV2, with 7 positions matching TRBD1. The clonotype originates from a human donor in a cohort sampled during active COVID-19. The DNA for the CDR3 is TGTGCCAGCCAGACAGGGATGGGGTATGGCTACACCTTC. It yields the protein CASQTGMGYGYTF.